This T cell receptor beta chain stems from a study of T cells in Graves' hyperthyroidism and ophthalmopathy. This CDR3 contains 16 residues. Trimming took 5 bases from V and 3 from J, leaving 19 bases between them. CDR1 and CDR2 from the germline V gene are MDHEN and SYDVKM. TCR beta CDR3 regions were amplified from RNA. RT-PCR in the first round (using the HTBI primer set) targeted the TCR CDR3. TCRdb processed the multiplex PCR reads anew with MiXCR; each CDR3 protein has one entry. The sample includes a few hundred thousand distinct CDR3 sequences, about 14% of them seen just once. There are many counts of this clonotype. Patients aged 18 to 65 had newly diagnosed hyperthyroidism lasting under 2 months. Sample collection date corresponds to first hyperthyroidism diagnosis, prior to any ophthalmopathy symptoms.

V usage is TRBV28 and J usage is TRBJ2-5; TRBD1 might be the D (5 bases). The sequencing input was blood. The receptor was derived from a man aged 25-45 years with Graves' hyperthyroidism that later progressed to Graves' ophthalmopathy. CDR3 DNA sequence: TGTGCCAGCAGTGCCAGGGATTGGGGTGGGGAAGAGACCCAGTACTTC. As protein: CASSARDWGGEETQYF.